These 21 T cell receptor beta chains were sequenced from one sample in a study of blood T cells in healthy people across ages. A second 7 to 11 cycle PCR used barcoded and J-beta primers. Via MiXCR, TCRdb re-called the 5' RACE reads, giving one row per CDR3 protein. Of 1.5 million to 2 million distinct CDR3 sequences in the sample, 28% were seen once. What was sequenced was blood. The origin of the receptors is a woman aged 25 to 45 in good health.

This clonotype has only one observation. V and J are TRBV5-1 and TRBJ2-3, with 10 positions matching TRBD2. CDR1 and CDR2 (germline): SGHRS, YFSETQ. The trim removed 3 bases at V and 4 bases at J, leaving 5 bases unmatched. CDR3 size: 15 residues. CDR3 residues: CASSSTAGGADTQYF. CDR3 DNA sequence: TGCGCCAGCAGCTCGACAGCGGGGGGGGCAGATACGCAGTATTTT.

The genes are TRBV12-3 or TRBV12-4 and TRBJ1-6; unclear D gene. This CDR3 comprises 13 residues. Deletions cut 4 bases from V and 10 bases from J, with 11 bases between. The CDR3 coding sequence is TGTGCCAGCAGTTCCAACGGGCAGTCACCCCTCCACTTT. Translation gives CASSSNGQSPLHF.

This clonotype was counted a few times. The chain couples TRBV28 to TRBJ2-4; the D is unclear. The V and J ends lost 6 bases and 6 bases respectively, with 9 bases between them. The CDR3 is made up of 12 amino acids. The V gene's germline CDR1 is MDHEN and CDR2 SYDVKM. CDR3 in amino acids: CASSLTRNIQYF. In DNA form, the CDR3 reads TGTGCCAGCAGCCTGACAAGAAACATTCAGTACTTC.

The gene calls are TRBV12-3 or TRBV12-4 and TRBJ2-5, with TRBD1 identical over 7 bases. This CDR3 contains 15 residues. After removal of 6 bases from V and 5 bases from J, the junction contained 12 bases not matched to a gene. In DNA form, the CDR3 reads TGTGCCAGCAGCCGGAGACAGGGAGAGTGGGAGACCCAGTACTTC. Encoded protein: CASSRRQGEWETQYF.

This clonotype came up many times. This chain uses TRBV29-1 with TRBJ2-7; the match to TRBD1 covers 10 bases. Germline CDR1 is SQVTM and CDR2 is ANQGSEA. There are 13 residues in the CDR3. V lost 6 bases, J lost 4 bases, and 6 bases stayed unmatched. The CDR3 coding sequence is TGCAGCGTCCCGGGACAGGGGATATACGAGCAGTACTTC. Translated: CSVPGQGIYEQYF.

This clonotype was detected a few times. The chain uses TRBV5-1 and TRBJ1-4; D is perhaps TRBD1 (5 bases). The CDR3 is 17 residues long. Trimming pared 5 bases from V and 3 bases from J, leaving 20 bases between. Germline values: CDR1 SGHRS, CDR2 YFSETQ. CDR3 region: CASSSGTGGTPNEKLFF. The CDR3 DNA reads as TGCGCCAGCAGTTCGGGGACGGGAGGTACACCTAATGAAAAACTGTTTTTT.

This clonotype was picked up a small number of times. V and J are TRBV20-1 and TRBJ1-5, with TRBD1 matching 7 bases. The CDR3 has 14 residues. Germline V gene sequence: CDR1 DFQATT, CDR2 SNEGSKA (reference sequence). J was trimmed by 6 bases and V by 3 bases; bases with no gene match: 8. CDR3 DNA sequence: TGCAGTGCTAGCGACTACAGGGGAGGTCAGCCCCAGCATTTT. This gives the protein CSASDYRGGQPQHF.

This clonotype was found a few times. The V call is TRBV5-5, the J call TRBJ1-5, with D tentatively TRBD1 (5 bases). From germline, CDR1 is SGHKS and CDR2 YYEKEE (reference sequence). The CDR3 contains 15 residues. Trimming took 4 bases from V and 2 from J, leaving 13 bases between them. The CDR3 loop is CASSPTGDRNQPQHF. DNA for the CDR3: TGTGCCAGCAGCCCGACGGGGGACCGCAATCAGCCCCAGCATTTT.

The CDR3 DNA follows: TGTGCCAGCAGTTTCGCGGACAGATTCACAGATACGCAGTATTTT. It yields the protein CASSFADRFTDTQYF. The rearrangement uses TRBV28 and TRBJ2-3; perhaps TRBD1 as D (6 bases). V was trimmed by 3 bases and J by 2 bases, leaving 12 bases between them. The CDR3 sequence is 15 residues long. The V gene's germline CDR1 is MDHEN and CDR2 SYDVKM.

The rearrangement links TRBV19 to TRBJ1-1, with 8 bases matching TRBD1. CDR3 length equals 17 residues. Germline trimming cut 5 bases from V and 1 base from J; bases unmatched to any gene: 12. CDR1 LNHDA and CDR2 SQIVND come from the germline V gene (reference sequence). The CDR3 coding sequence is TGTGCCAGTAGTCCGTTGCAGGGGGCGAGGAGGAACACTGAAGCTTTCTTT. Translated, it gives CASSPLQGARRNTEAFF. Drawing the rest from reference TRBV19 and TRBJ1-1, the complete variable domain is DGGITQSPKYLFRKEGQNVTLSCEQNLNHDAMYWYRQDPGQGLRLIYYSQIVNDFQKGDIAEGYSVSREKKESFPLTVTSAQKNPTAFYLCASSPLQGARRNTEAFFGQGTRLTVV.

This clonotype was seen ten or more times. This chain connects TRBV5-1 to TRBJ2-1, with 9 positions matching TRBD2. The CDR3 spans 14 residues. Germline CDR1 is SGHRS and CDR2 is YFSETQ. V dropped 0 bases and J dropped 9; count of bases not matched to a gene: 4. The CDR3 reads CASSLARGGGEQFF. The CDR3 bases are TGCGCCAGCAGCTTGGCGCGGGGGGGTGGTGAGCAGTTCTTC.

The CDR3 reads CAISGRDDEQFF. In nucleotides, the CDR3 is TGTGCCATCAGTGGCAGGGACGATGAGCAGTTCTTC. The V gene is TRBV10-3, the J gene TRBJ2-1; possibly TRBD1 or TRBD2 for D (5 bases each). The CDR3 length is 12 residues. V shed 4 bases and J shed 8 bases, with 9 bases lying between them. Germline V gene sequence: CDR1 ENHRY, CDR2 SYGVKD.

The chain couples TRBV12-5 to TRBJ1-1, with D possibly matching TRBD1 (6 bases). V was pared by 4 bases and J by 5 bases, with 17 bases between. The CDR3 is made up of 15 amino acids. Germline V lookup: CDR1 LGHNT, CDR2 FRNRAP. The CDR3 reads CASGSQTGRLTEAFF. CDR3 nucleotide sequence: TGTGCTAGTGGTTCGCAAACAGGGCGCTTAACTGAAGCTTTCTTT.

This clonotype turned up a few times. V is TRBV5-1 and J is TRBJ2-7, with D perhaps matching TRBD2 (5 bases). Germline lookup yields CDR1 SGHRS and CDR2 YFSETQ. The CDR3 has 20 amino acids. The V end was cut by 1 base, the J end by 1 base, with 27 bases between. The CDR3 DNA follows: TGCGCCAGCAGCTTGACCTCTGGACGGGGAATCGCCCGTATATCCTACGAGCAGTACTTC. Translating gives CASSLTSGRGIARISYEQYF. The full variable domain, rest sourced from reference TRBV5-1 and TRBJ2-7, is KAGVTQTPRYLIKTRGQQVTLSCSPISGHRSVSWYQQTPGQGLQFLFEYFSETQRNKGNFPGRFSGRQFSNSRSEMNVSTLELGDSALYLCASSLTSGRGIARISYEQYFGPGTRLTVT.

The chain has TRBV2 and TRBJ2-5; perhaps TRBD1 as D (5 bases). The ends were cut back, 0 bases at V and 3 bases at J, with 11 bases in the middle. The CDR3 length is 15 residues. The germline CDR1 and CDR2 sequences are SNHLY and FYNNEI. The CDR3 region has the DNA TGTGCCAGCAGTGAAGCGAAACGACAGAAAGAGACCCAGTACTTC. Translating it yields CASSEAKRQKETQYF.

This clonotype was seen at least ten times. The chain carries TRBV5-4 and TRBJ2-5; TRBD2 matches at 7 bases. The CDR3 covers 14 residues. Germline V gives CDR1 SGHNT, CDR2 YYREEE (reference sequence). The J segment lost 5 bases and the V segment lost 1 base, leaving 5 bases of the junction unmatched. In nucleotides, the CDR3 is TGTGCCAGCAGCTTGCCCGGGGAGGGGGAGACCCAGTACTTC. Amino acid sequence: CASSLPGEGETQYF.

This chain uses TRBV20-1 with TRBJ2-5; 12 bases fit TRBD2. The closer fit of TRBJ2-7 to the DNA end suggests the J call may be wrong. This CDR3 has 13 residues. CDR1 DFQATT and CDR2 SNEGSKA come from the germline V gene (reference sequence). The CDR3 nucleotides are TGCAGTGCTAGGACTAGCGGGAGCATCGAGCAGTACTTC. This sequence encodes CSARTSGSIEQYF.

This rearrangement joins TRBV6-5 to TRBJ2-1; 13 bases line up with TRBD2. The last part of the DNA fits TRBJ2-7 better; the J call may be wrong. The germline gives CDR1 MNHEY, CDR2 SVGAGI. The CDR3 extends over 17 amino acids. The CDR3 loop reads CASSSGTSGVSYNEQYF. As DNA, the CDR3 is TGTGCCAGCAGTTCAGGGACTAGCGGGGTCTCCTACAATGAGCAGTACTTC.

The chain links TRBV10-3 to TRBJ1-5; the D gene is possibly TRBD1 (6 bases). The CDR3 spans 13 residues. V gave up 10 bases and J gave up 8 bases, with 18 bases separating them. In germline, CDR1 is ENHRY, CDR2 SYGVKD. DNA for the CDR3: TGTGCCACTAAAGGCGGACAGAGTGAGCCCCAGCATTTT. Amino acid sequence: CATKGGQSEPQHF.

J is TRBJ2-1 and V is TRBV7-2; TRBD2 matches at 7 bases. From germline, CDR1 is SGHTA and CDR2 FQGNSA. CDR3 size: 17 residues. Trimming at V came to 4 bases and at J to 6 bases, leaving 15 bases not matched to a gene. The CDR3 sequence is CASSSVFRAGVFNEQFF. CDR3 in DNA: TGTGCCAGCAGCTCCGTCTTCCGGGCGGGGGTTTTCAATGAGCAGTTCTTC.

This clonotype turned up a few times. The chain couples TRBV12-5 to TRBJ2-3; D not certain. The CDR3 is 15 residues long. Trimming cost V 1 base and J 0 bases, with 8 bases left between them. CDR1 and CDR2 from the germline V gene are LGHNT and FRNRAP. The CDR3 DNA sequence: TGTGCTAGTGGTTTGGGTCTCTCTAGCACAGATACGCAGTATTTT. Its protein is CASGLGLSSTDTQYF.